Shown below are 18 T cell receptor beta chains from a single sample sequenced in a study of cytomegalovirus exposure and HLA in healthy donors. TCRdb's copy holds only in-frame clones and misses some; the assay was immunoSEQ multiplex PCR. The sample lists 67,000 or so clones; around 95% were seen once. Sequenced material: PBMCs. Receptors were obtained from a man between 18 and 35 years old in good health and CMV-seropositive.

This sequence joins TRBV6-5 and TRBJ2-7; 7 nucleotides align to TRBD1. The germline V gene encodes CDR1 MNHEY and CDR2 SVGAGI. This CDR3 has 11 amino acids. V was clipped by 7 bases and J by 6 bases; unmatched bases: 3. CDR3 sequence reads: CASTQGTEQYF. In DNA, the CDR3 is TGTGCCAGCACACAGGGGACCGAGCAGTACTTC.

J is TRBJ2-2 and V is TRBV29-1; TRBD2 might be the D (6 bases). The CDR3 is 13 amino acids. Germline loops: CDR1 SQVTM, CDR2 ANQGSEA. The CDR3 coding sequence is TGCAGTCTAGCGCAAGGACGCACCGGGGAGCTGTTTTTT. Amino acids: CSLAQGRTGELFF.

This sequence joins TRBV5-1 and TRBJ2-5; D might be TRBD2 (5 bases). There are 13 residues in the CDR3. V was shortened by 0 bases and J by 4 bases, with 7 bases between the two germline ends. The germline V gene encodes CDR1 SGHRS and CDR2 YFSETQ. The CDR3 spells CASSLGAGETQYF. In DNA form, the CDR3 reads TGCGCCAGCAGCTTGGGGGCGGGAGAGACCCAGTACTTC.

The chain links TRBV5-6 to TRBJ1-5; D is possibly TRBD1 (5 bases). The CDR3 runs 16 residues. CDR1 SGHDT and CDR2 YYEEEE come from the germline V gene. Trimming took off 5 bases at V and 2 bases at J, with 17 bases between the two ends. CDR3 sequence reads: CASSSGPGVGNQPQHF. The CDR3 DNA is TGTGCCAGCAGTTCAGGGCCTGGAGTTGGCAATCAGCCCCAGCATTTT.

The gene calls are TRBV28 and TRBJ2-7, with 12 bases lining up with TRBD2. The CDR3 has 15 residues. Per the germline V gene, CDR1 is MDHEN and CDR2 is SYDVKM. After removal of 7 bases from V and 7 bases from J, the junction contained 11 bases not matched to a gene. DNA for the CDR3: TGTGCCAGCACCCCCCGGGCTAGCGGGAGGGGGGAGCAGTACTTC. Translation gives CASTPRASGRGEQYF.

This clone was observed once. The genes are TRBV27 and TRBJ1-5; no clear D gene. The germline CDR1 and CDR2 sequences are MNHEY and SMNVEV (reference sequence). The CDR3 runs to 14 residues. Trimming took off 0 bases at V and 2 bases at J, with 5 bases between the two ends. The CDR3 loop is CASSLSAGNQPQHF. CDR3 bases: TGTGCCAGCAGTTTATCGGCCGGCAATCAGCCCCAGCATTTT.

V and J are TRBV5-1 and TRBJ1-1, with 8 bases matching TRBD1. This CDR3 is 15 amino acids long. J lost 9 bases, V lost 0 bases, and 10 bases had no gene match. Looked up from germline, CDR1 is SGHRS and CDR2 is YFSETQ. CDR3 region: CASSLAYGQGYKAFF. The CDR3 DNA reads TGCGCCAGCAGCTTGGCCTATGGACAGGGTTATAAAGCTTTCTTT.

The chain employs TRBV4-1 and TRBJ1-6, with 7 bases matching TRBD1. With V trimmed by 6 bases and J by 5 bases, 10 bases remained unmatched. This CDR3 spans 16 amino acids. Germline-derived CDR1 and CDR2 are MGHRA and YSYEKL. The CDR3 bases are TGCGCCAGCAGACCCCCCGACAGGGCGAATAATTCACCCCTCCACTTT. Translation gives CASRPPDRANNSPLHF.

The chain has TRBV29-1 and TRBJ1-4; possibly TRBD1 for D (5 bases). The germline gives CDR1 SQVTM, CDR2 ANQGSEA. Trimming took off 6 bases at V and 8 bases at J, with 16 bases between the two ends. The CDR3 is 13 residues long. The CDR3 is CSVGRSGHEKLFF. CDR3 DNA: TGCAGCGTGGGTCGTTCAGGGCACGAAAAACTGTTTTTT.

CDR3 residues: CASSVTGGGGSYEQYF. The DNA for the CDR3 is TGTGCCAGCAGCGTAACCGGGGGAGGGGGCTCCTACGAGCAGTACTTC. The chain links TRBV9 to TRBJ2-7; D is perhaps TRBD2 (7 bases). CDR1 and CDR2 from the germline V gene are SGDLS and YYNGEE. This CDR3 contains 16 residues. Deletions cut 1 base from V and 0 bases from J, with 14 bases between.

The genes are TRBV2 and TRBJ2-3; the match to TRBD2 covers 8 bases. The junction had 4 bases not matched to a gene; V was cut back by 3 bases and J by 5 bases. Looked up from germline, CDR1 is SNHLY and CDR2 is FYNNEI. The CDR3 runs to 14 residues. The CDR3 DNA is TGTGCCAGCAGTGATGGGCTAGCGGGAGATACGCAGTATTTT. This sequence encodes CASSDGLAGDTQYF.

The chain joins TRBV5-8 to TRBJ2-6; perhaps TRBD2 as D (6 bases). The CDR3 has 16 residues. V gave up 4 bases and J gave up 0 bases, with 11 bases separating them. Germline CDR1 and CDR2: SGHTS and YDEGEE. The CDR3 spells CASSGGAYSGANVLTF. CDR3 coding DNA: TGTGCCAGCAGCGGCGGGGCCTACTCTGGGGCCAACGTCCTGACTTTC.

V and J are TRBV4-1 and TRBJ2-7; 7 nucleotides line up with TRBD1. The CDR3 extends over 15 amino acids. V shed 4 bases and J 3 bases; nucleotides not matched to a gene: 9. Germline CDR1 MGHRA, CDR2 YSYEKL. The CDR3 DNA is TGCGCCAGCAGCCCAGGGGGTAGGGTGGGCTACGAGCAGTACTTC. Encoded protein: CASSPGGRVGYEQYF.

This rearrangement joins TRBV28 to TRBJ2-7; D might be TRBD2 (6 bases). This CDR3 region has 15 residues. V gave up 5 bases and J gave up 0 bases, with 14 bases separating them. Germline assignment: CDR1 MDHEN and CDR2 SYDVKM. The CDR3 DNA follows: TGTGCCAGCAGTCCCCCAGCAGCGGGCTCCTACGAGCAGTACTTC. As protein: CASSPPAAGSYEQYF.

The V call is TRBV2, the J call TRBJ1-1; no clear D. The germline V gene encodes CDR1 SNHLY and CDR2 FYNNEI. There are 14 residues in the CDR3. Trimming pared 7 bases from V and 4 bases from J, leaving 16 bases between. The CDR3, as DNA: TGTGCCAGCAACTTCTTTAAAGGAGGCACTGAAGCTTTCTTT. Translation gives CASNFFKGGTEAFF.

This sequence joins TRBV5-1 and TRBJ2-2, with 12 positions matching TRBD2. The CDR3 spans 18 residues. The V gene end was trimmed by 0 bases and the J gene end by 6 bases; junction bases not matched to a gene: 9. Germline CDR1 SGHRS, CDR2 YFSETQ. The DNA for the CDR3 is TGCGCCAGCAGCTTGGGACTAGCGGGAGCCGGGAGCGCCGGGGAGCTGTTTTTT. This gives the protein CASSLGLAGAGSAGELFF.

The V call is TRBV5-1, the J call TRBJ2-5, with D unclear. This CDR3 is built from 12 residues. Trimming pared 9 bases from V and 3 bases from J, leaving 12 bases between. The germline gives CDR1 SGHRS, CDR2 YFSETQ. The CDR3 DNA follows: TGCGCCACAGCTCCCGAGGAAGAGACCCAGTACTTC. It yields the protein CATAPEEETQYF.

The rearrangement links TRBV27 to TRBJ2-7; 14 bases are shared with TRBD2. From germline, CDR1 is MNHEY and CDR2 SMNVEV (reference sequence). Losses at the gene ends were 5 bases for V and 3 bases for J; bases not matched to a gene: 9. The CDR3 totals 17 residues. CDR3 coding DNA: TGTGCCAGCAGTCTTATGGGGACTAGCGGGAGTCACTACGAGCAGTACTTC. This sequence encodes CASSLMGTSGSHYEQYF.